This entry lists 3 T cell receptor beta chains sequenced from one sample in a study of blood T cell repertoires in COVID-19. Assay used: immunoSEQ multiplex PCR; TCRdb lists only in-frame clones, some missing. The top ten clones hold 56% of a sample with roughly 20,000 clones, approximately 79% of them seen once. Sample: peripheral blood. These receptors were collected from a man older than 75 with acute or convalescent COVID-19.

The chain links TRBV7-9 to TRBJ1-1; perhaps TRBD1 as D (6 bases). Germline CDR1 SEHNR, CDR2 FQNEAQ (reference sequence). Trimming pared 5 bases from V and 4 bases from J, leaving 20 bases between. This CDR3 contains 16 residues. CDR3 region: CASSPQGSKRGTEAFF. The CDR3 DNA sequence: TGTGCCAGCAGCCCCCAGGGGTCGAAGCGGGGCACTGAAGCTTTCTTT. The full variable domain, completed using reference TRBV7-9 and TRBJ1-1, is DTGVSQNPRHKITKRGQNVTFRCDPISEHNRLYWYRQTLGQGPEFLTYFQNEAQLEKSRLLSDRFSAERPKGSFSTLEIQRTEQGDSAMYLCASSPQGSKRGTEAFFGQGTRLTVV.

This clone was seen a single time. The V call is TRBV27, the J call TRBJ2-1; possible D gene TRBD1, 6 bases. Germline CDR1 and CDR2: MNHEY and SMNVEV (reference sequence). The CDR3 has 16 residues. V was clipped by 5 bases and J by 3 bases, with 17 bases between them. Here the CDR3 DNA reads TGTGCCAGCAGTCCCGGACAGTCTAGGAGCTACAATGAGCAGTTCTTC. Residues: CASSPGQSRSYNEQFF.

The V call is TRBV6-6, the J call TRBJ2-7; D is uncertain. Trimming left V 7 bases short and J 6 bases short, with 16 bases between. The germline V gene encodes CDR1 MNHNY and CDR2 SVGAGI (reference sequence). The CDR3 loop spans 13 amino acids. The CDR3 loop reads CASTLTLTGEQYF. The CDR3 nucleotides are TGTGCCAGCACCCTGACCCTCACGGGCGAGCAGTACTTC.